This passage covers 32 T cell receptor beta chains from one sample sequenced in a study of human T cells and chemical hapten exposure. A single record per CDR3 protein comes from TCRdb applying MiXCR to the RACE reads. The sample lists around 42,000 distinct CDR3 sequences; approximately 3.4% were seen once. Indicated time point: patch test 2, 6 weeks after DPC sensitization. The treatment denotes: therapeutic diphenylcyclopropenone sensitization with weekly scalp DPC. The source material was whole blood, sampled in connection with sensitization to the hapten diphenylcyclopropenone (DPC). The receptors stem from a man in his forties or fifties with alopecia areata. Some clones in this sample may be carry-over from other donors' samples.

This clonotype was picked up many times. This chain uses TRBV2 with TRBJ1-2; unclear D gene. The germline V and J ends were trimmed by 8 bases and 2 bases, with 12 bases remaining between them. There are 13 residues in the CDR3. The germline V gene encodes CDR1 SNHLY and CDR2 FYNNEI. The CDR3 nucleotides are TGTGCCAGCGGGCGGGATCTCAACTATGGCTACACCTTC. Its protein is CASGRDLNYGYTF.

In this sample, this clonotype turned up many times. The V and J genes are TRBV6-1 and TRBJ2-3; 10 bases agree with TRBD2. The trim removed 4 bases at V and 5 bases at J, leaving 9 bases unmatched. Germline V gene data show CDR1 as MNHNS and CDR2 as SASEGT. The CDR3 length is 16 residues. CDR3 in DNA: TGTGCCAGCAGTGGGCAAGCGGGAGGGCCTGGAGATACGCAGTATTTT. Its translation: CASSGQAGGPGDTQYF.

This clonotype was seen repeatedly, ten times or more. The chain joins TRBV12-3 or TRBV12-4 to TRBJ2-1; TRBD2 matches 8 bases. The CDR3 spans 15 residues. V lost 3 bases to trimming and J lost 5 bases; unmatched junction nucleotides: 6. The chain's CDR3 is CASSFGERGNNEQFF. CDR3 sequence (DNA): TGTGCCAGCAGTTTCGGGGAGCGGGGGAACAATGAGCAGTTCTTC.

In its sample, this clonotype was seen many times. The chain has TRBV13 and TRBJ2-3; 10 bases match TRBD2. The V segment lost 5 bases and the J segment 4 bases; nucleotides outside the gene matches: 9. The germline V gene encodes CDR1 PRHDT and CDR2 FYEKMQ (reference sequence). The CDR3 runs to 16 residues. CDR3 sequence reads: CASSRQREGVADTQYF. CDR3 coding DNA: TGTGCCAGCAGCCGCCAGCGGGAGGGCGTCGCAGATACGCAGTATTTT.

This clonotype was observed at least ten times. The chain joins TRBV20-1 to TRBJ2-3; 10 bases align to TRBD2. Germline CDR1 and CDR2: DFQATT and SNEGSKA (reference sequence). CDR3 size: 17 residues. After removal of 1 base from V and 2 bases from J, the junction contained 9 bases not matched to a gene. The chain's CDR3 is CSARVESGRALTDTQYF. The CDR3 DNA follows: TGCAGTGCTAGAGTGGAAAGCGGGAGGGCCCTCACAGATACGCAGTATTTT.

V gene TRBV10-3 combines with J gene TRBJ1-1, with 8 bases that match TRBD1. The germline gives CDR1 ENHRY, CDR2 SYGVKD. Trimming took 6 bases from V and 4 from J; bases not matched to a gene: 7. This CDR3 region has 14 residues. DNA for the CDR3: TGTGCCATCAGCGTCCAGGGGGCACTCACTGAAGCTTTCTTT. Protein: CAISVQGALTEAFF.

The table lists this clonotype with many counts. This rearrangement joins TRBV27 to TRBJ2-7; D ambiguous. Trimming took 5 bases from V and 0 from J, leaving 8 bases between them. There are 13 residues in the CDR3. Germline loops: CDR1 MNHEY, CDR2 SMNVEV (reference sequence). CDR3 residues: CASSQTLSYEQYF. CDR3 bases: TGTGCCAGCAGTCAGACACTCTCCTACGAGCAGTACTTC.

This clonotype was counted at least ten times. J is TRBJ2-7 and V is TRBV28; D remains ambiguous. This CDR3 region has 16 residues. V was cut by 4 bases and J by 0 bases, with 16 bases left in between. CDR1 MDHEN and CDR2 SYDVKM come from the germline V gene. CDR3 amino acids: CASSSRPKGLSYEQYF. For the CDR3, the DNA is TGTGCCAGCAGTTCCCGACCGAAGGGCCTCTCCTACGAGCAGTACTTC.

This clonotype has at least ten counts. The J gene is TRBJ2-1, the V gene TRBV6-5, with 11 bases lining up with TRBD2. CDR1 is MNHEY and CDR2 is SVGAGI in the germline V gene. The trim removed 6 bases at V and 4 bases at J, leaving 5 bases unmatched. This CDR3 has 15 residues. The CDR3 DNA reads TGTGCCAGCAGCCTCCGACTAGCGGGATACAATGAGCAGTTCTTC. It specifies CASSLRLAGYNEQFF.

The CDR3 nucleotides read TGCGCCAGCAGCTTCGACCCCCGGACTCCAGATACGCAGTATTTT. Its translation: CASSFDPRTPDTQYF. The chain employs TRBV5-1 and TRBJ2-3; possibly TRBD2 for D (5 bases). CDR3 length equals 15 residues. Per the germline V gene, CDR1 is SGHRS and CDR2 is YFSETQ. V lost 2 bases to trimming and J lost 4 bases, with 14 bases between them.

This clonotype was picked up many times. This CDR3 reads CASSEARVHEQFF. CDR3 nucleotide sequence: TGTGCCAGCAGTGAAGCGCGCGTACATGAGCAGTTCTTC. V usage is TRBV6-1 and J usage is TRBJ2-1, with D uncertain. The CDR3 covers 13 residues. The V gene's germline CDR1 is MNHNS and CDR2 SASEGT. Trimming stripped 0 bases from V and 8 bases from J, with 8 bases between.

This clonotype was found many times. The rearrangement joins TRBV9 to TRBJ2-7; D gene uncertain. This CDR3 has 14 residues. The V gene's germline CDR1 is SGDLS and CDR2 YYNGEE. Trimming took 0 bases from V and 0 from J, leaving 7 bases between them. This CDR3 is CASSVGGSSYEQYF. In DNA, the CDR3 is TGTGCCAGCAGCGTAGGTGGAAGCTCCTACGAGCAGTACTTC.

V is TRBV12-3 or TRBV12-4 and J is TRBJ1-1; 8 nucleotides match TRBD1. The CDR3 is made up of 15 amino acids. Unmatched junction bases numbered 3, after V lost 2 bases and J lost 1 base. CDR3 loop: CASSLFGTGNTEAFF. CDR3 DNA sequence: TGTGCCAGCAGTTTATTCGGGACAGGGAACACTGAAGCTTTCTTT.

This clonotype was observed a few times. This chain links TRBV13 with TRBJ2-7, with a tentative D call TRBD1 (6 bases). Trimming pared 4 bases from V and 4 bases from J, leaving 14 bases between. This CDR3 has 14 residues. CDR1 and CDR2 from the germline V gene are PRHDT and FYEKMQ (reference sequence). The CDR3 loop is CASSSGQTLYEQYF. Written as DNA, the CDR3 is TGTGCCAGCAGCTCTGGACAGACATTATACGAGCAGTACTTC. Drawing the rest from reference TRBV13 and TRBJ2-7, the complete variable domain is AAGVIQSPRHLIKEKRETATLKCYPIPRHDTVYWYQQGPGQDPQFLISFYEKMQSDKGSIPDRFSAQQFSDYHSELNMSSLELGDSALYFCASSSGQTLYEQYFGPGTRLTVT.

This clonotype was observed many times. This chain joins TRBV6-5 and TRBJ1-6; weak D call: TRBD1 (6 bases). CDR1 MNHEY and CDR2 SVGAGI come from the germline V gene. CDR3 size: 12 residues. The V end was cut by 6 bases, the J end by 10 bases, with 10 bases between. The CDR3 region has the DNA TGTGCCAGCAGGACACAGGGCTCACCCCTCCACTTT. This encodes CASRTQGSPLHF.

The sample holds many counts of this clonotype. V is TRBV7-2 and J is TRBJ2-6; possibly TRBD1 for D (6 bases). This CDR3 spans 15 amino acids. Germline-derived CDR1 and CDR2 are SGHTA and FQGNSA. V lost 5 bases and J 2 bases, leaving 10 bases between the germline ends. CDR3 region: CASSLQGPGANVLTF. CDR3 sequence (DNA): TGTGCCAGCAGCCTACAGGGTCCTGGGGCCAACGTCCTGACTTTC.

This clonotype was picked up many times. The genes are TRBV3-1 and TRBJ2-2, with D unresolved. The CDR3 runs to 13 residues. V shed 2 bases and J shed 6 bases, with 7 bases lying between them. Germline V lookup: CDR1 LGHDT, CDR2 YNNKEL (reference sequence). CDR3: CASSQKTAGELFF. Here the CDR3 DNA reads TGTGCCAGCAGCCAAAAAACGGCCGGGGAGCTGTTTTTT.

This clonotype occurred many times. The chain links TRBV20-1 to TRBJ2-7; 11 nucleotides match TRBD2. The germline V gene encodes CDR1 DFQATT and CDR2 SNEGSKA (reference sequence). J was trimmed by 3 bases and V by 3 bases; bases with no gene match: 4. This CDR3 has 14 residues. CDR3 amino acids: CSARLAGGNYEQYF. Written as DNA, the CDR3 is TGCAGTGCTAGGTTAGCGGGAGGGAACTACGAGCAGTACTTC.

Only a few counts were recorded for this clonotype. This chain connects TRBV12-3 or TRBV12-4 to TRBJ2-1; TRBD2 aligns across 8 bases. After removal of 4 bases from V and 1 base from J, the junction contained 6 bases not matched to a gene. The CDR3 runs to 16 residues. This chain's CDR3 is CASSYIAGSSYNEQFF. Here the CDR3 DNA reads TGTGCCAGCAGTTATATAGCGGGAAGTTCCTACAATGAGCAGTTCTTC.

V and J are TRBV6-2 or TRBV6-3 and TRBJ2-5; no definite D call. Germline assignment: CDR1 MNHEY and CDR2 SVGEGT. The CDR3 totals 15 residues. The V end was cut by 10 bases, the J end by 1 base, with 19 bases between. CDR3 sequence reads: CATTPKIGAQETQYF. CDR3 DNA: TGTGCCACCACCCCGAAGATAGGTGCCCAAGAGACCCAGTACTTC.

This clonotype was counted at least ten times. The CDR3 DNA reads TGTGCCAGCAGTTTAGGGACAGGGCTCGACAATGAGCAGTTCTTC. Encoded protein: CASSLGTGLDNEQFF. The gene calls are TRBV12-3 or TRBV12-4 and TRBJ2-1, with 8 bases identical to TRBD1. The CDR3 consists of 15 residues. The junction had 4 bases not matched to a gene; V was cut back by 1 base and J by 5 bases.

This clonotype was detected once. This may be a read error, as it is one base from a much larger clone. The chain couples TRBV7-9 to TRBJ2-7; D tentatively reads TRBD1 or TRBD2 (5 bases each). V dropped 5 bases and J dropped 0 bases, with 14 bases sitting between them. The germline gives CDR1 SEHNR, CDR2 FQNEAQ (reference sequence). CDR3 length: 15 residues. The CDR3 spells CASSTFGASSYEQYF. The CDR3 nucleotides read TGTGCCAGCAGCACATTCGGGGCCAGCTCCTACGAGCAGTACTTC.

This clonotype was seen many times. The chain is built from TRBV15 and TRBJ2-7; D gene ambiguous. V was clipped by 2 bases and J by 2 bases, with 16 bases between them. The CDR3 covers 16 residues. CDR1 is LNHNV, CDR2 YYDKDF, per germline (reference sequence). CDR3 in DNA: TGTGCCACCAGCAGATCATCCAGCGCCGGTGCCTACGAGCAGTACTTC. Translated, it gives CATSRSSSAGAYEQYF. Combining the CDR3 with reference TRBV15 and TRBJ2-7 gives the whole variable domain DAMVIQNPRYQVTQFGKPVTLSCSQTLNHNVMYWYQQKSSQAPKLLFHYYDKDFNNEADTPDNFQSRRPNTSFCFLDIRSPGLGDTAMYLCATSRSSSAGAYEQYFGPGTRLTVT.

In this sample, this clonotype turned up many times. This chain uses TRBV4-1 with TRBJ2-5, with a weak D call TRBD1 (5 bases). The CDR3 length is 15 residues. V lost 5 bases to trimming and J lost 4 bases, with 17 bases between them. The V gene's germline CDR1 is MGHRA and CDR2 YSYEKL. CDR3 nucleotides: TGCGCCAGCAGCGCCTCACAACAGGTCGGAGAGACCCAGTACTTC. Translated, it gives CASSASQQVGETQYF.

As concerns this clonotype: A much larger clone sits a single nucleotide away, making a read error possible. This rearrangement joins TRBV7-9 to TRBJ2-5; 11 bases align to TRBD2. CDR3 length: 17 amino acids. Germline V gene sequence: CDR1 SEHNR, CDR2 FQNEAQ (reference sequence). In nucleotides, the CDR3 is TGTGTCAGCAGCCCCCAAACTAGCGGGAGTAGTCAAGAGACCCAGTACTTC. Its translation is CVSSPQTSGSSQETQYF.

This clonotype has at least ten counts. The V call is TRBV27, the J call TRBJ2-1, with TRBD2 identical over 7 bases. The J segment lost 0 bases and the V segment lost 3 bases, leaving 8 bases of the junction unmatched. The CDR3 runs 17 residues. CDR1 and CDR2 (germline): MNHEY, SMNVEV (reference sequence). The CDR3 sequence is CASSLVSAGSSYNEQFF. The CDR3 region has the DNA TGTGCCAGCAGTTTGGTTTCAGCGGGAAGCTCCTACAATGAGCAGTTCTTC.

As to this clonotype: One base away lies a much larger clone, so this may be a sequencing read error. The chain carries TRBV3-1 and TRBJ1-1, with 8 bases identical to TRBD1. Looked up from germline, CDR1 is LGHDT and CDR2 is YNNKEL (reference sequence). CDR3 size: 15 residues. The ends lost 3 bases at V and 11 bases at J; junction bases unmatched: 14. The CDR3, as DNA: TGTGCCAGCAGCCATGATGGGTACAGGGGGAACTCGGCTTTCTTT. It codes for CASSHDGYRGNSAFF.

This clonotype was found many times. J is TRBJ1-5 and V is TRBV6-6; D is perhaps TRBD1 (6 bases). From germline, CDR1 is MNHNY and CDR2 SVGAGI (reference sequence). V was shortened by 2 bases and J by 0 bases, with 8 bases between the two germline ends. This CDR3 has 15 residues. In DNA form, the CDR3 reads TGTGCCAGCAGTTACGGACAGTCTAGCAATCAGCCCCAGCATTTT. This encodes CASSYGQSSNQPQHF.

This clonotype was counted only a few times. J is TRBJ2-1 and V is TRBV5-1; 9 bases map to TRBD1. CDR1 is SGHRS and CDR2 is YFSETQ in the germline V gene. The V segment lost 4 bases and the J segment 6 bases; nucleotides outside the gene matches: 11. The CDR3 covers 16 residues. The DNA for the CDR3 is TGCGCCAGCAGCCGAATGGCGGGACAGGGTATCAATGAGCAGTTCTTC. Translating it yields CASSRMAGQGINEQFF.

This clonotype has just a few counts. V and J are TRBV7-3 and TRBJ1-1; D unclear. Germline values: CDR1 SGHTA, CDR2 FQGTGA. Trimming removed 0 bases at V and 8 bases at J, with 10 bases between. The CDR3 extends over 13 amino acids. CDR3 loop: CASSLTPPSEAFF. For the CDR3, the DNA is TGTGCCAGCAGCTTAACCCCCCCTTCCGAAGCTTTCTTT.

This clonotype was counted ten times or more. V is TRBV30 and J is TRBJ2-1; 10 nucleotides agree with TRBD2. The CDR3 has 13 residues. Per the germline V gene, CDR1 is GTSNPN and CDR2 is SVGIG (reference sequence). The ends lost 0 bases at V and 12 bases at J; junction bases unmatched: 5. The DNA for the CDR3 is TGTGCCTGGAGTGTAGGAGCGGGAGGGCGGCAGTTCTTC. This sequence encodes CAWSVGAGGRQFF.

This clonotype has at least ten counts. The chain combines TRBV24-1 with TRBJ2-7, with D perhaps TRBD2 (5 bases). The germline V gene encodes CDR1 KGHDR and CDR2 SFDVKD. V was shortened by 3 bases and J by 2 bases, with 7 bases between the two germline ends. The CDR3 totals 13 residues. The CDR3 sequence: CATSDPGTYEQYF. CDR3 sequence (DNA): TGTGCCACCAGTGATCCCGGGACCTACGAGCAGTACTTC.